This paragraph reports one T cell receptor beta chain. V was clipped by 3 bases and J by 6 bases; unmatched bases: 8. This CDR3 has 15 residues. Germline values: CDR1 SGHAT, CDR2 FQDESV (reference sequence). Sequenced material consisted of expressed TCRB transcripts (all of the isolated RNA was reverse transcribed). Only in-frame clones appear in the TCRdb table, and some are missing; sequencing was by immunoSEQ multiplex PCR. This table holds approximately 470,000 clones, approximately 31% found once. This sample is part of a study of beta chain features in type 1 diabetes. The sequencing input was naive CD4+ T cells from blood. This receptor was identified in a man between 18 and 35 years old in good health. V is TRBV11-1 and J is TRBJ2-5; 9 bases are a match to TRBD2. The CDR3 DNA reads TGTGCCAGCAGCTTCGCCAGGACTAGCGTTAAGACCCAGTACTTC. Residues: CASSFARTSVKTQYF.